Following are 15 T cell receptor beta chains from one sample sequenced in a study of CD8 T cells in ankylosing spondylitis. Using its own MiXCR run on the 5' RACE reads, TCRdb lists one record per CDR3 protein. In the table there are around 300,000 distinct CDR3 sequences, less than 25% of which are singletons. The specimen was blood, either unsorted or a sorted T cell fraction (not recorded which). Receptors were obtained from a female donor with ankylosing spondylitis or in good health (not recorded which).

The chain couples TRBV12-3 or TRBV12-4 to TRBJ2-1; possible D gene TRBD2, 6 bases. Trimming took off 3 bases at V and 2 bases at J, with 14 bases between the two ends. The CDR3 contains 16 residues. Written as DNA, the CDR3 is TGTGCCAGCAGTTTCATCCGGGCGGGGCCCTACAATGAGCAGTTCTTC. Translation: CASSFIRAGPYNEQFF.

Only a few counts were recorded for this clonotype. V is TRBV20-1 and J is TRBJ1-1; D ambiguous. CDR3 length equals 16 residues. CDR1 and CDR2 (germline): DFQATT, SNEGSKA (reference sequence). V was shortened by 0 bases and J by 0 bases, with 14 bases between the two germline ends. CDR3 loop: CSARDRAVSMNTEAFF. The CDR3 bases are TGCAGTGCTAGAGATCGAGCGGTTTCCATGAACACTGAAGCTTTCTTT.

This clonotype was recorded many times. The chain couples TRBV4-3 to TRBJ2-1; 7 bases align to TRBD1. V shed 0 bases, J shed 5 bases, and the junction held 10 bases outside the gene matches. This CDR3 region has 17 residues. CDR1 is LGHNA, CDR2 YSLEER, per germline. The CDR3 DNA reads TGCGCCAGCAGCCAAGATCGGCGGGCCCAGGGGGACAATGAGCAGTTCTTC. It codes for CASSQDRRAQGDNEQFF.

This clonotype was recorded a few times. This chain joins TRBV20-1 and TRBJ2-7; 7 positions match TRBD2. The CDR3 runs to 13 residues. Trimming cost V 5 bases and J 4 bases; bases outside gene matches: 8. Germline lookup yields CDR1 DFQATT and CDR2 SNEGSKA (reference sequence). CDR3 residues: CSAPGPSGYEQYF. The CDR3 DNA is TGCAGTGCTCCAGGACCTAGCGGTTACGAGCAGTACTTC.

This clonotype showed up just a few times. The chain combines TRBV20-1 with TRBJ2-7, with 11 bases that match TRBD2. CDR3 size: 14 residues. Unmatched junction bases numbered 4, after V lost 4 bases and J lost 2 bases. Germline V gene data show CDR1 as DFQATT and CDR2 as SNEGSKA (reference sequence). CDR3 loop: CSATGTSGTYEQYF. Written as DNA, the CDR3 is TGCAGTGCTACCGGGACTAGCGGAACCTACGAGCAGTACTTC.

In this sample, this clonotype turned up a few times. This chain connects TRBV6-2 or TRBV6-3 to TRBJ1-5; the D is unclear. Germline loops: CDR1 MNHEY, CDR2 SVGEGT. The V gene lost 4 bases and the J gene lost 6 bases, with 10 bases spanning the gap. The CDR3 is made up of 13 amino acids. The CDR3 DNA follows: TGTGCCAGCAGTTGGTACGGAAGTCAGCCCCAGCATTTT. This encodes CASSWYGSQPQHF.

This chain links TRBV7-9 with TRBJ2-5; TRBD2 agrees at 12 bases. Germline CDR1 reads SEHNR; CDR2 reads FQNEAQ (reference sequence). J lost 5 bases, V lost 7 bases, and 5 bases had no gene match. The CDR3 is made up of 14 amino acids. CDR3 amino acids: CASTTSGRGETQYF. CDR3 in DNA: TGTGCCAGCACGACTAGCGGGAGAGGGGAGACCCAGTACTTC.

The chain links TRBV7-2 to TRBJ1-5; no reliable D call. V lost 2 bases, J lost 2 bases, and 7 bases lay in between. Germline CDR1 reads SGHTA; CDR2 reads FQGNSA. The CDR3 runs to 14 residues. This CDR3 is CASSLRQGNQPQHF. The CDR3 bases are TGTGCCAGCAGCTTACGGCAGGGCAATCAGCCCCAGCATTTT.

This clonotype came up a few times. CDR3 sequence reads: CASSSLPTPYEQYF. DNA for the CDR3: TGTGCCAGCAGCTCCCTCCCTACGCCCTACGAGCAGTACTTC. The J gene is TRBJ2-7, the V gene TRBV7-2; D gene uncertain. CDR1 is SGHTA, CDR2 FQGNSA, per germline. Trimming stripped 4 bases from V and 2 bases from J, with 12 bases between. The CDR3 consists of 14 residues.

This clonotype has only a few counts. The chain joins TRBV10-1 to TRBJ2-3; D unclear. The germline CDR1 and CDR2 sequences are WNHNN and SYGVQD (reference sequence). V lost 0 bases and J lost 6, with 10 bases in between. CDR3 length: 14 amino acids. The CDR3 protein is CASSESLGPDTQYF. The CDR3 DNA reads TGCGCCAGCAGTGAGTCCTTGGGCCCCGATACGCAGTATTTT.

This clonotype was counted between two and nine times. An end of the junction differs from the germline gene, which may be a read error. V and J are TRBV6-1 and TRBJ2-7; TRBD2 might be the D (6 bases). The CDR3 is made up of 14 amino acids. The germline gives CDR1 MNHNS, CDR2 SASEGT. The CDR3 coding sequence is TGTGCCAGCCGTGAACGGGGGAACTCCTACGAGCAGTACTTC. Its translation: CASRERGNSYEQYF.

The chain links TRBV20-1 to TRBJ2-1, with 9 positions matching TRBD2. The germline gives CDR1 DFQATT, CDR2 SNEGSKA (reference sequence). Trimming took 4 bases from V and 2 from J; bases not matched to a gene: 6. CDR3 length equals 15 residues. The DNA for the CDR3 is TGCAGTGCTACTATGACTAGCGGAACCTACAATGAGCAGTTCTTC. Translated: CSATMTSGTYNEQFF.

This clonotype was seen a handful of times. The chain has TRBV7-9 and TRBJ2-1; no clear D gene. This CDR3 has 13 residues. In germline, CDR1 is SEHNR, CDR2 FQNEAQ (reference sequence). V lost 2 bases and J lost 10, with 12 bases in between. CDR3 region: CASSLRSRQEQFF. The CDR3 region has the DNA TGTGCCAGCAGCTTAAGGTCGCGGCAGGAGCAGTTCTTC.

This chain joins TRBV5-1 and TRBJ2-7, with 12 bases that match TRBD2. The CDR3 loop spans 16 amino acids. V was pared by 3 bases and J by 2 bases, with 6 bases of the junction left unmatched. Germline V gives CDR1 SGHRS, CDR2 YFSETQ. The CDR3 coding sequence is TGCGCCAGCAGCTCACGACTAGCGGGAGAGACCTACGAGCAGTACTTC. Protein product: CASSSRLAGETYEQYF. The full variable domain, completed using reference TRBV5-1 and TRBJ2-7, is KAGVTQTPRYLIKTRGQQVTLSCSPISGHRSVSWYQQTPGQGLQFLFEYFSETQRNKGNFPGRFSGRQFSNSRSEMNVSTLELGDSALYLCASSSRLAGETYEQYFGPGTRLTVT.

The CDR3: CASRPGLAGSLSYNEQFF. Here the CDR3 DNA reads TGTGCCAGCAGGCCGGGACTAGCGGGATCCCTTTCCTACAATGAGCAGTTCTTC. The J gene is TRBJ2-1, the V gene TRBV7-6, with TRBD2 identical over 13 bases. With V trimmed by 6 bases and J by 1 base, 9 bases remained unmatched. The CDR3 contains 18 residues. Germline V CDR1 and CDR2: SGHVS, FNYEAQ.